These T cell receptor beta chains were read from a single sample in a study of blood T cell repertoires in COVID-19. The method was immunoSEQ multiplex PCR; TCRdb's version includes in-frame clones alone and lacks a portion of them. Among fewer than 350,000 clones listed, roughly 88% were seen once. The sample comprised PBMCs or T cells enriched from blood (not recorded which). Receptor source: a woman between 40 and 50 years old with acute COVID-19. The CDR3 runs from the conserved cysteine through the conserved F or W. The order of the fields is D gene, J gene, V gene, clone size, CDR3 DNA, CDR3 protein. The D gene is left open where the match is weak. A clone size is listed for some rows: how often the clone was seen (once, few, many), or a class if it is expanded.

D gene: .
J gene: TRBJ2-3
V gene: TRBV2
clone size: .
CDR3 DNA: TGTGCCAGCAGCCACTGGACTGATAGAGATACGCAGTATTTT
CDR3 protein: CASSHWTDRDTQYF

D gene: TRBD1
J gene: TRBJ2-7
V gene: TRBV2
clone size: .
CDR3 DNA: TGTGCCAGCAGCGCGGACAGGGGATACGAGCAGTACTTC
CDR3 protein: CASSADRGYEQYF

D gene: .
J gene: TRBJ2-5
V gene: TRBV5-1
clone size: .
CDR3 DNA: TGCGCCAGCAGCTTGGGAGGGTACGAAGAGACCCAGTACTTC
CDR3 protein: CASSLGGYEETQYF

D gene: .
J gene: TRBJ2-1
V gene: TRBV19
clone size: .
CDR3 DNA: TGTGCCAGTAGTCTCCAGGGTGTTAGCAGTGAGCAGTTCTTC
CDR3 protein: CASSLQGVSSEQFF

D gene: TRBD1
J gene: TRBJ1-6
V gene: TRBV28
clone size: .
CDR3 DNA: TGTGCCAGCAGTTTCGGGACAGGGTCCGTTAATTCACCCCTCCACTTT
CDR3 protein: CASSFGTGSVNSPLHF

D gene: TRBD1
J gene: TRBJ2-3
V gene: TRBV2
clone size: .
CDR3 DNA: TGTGCCAGCAGTGTGGACAGGGGAGAGGATGCGCAGTATTTT
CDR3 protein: CASSVDRGEDAQYF

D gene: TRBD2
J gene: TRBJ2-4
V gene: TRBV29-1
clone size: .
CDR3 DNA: TGCAGCGCCAAGCCGGGACTAGCGGGAGTTAACATTCAGTACTTC
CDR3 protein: CSAKPGLAGVNIQYF

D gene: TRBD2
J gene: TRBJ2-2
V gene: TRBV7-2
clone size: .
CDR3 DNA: TGTGCCAGTATTGCGGGAGGGCAGGTCACCGGGGAGCTGTTTTTT
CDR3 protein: CASIAGGQVTGELFF

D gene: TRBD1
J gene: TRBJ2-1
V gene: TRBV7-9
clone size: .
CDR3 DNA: TGTGCCAGTGACAGGGGTAAGAACAATGAGCAGTTCTTC
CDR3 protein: CASDRGKNNEQFF

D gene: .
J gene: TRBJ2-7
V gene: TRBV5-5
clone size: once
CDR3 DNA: TGTGCCAGCAGCCGGCAGGGTATCGGGCAGTACTTC
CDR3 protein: CASSRQGIGQYF

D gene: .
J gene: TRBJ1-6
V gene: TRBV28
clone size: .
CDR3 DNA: TGTGCCAGCAGGCCCGGTGAGCATAATTCACCCCTCCACTTT
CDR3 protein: CASRPGEHNSPLHF

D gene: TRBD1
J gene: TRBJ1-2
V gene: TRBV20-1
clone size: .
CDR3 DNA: TGCAGTGCTAGTGGACAGGGGGCGGGTTATGGCTACACCTTC
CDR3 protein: CSASGQGAGYGYTF

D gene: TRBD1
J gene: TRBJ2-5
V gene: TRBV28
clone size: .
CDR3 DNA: TGTGCCAGCAGTTTTGGGACAGGGGGTCAAGAGACCCAGTACTTC
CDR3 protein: CASSFGTGGQETQYF

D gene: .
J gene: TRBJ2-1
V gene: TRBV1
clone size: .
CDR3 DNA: TGCACCAGCAGCCAAGATCATCTAGCGGGGGAGTACAATGAGCAGTTCTTC
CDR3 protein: CTSSQDHLAGEYNEQFF

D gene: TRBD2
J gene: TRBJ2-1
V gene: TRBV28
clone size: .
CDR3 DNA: TGTGCCAGCAGTACACTAGCGGGGGTTGGGGATGAGCAGTTCTTC
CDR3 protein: CASSTLAGVGDEQFF

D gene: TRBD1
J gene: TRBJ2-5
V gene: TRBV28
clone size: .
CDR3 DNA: TGTGCCAGCAGTCGTACCGGGACAGGGGAGAAGACCCAGTACTTC
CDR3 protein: CASSRTGTGEKTQYF

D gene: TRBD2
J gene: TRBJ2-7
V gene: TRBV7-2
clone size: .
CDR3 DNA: TGTGCCAGCAGCTTACCGGGGGGGCGCTACGAGCAGTACTTC
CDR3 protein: CASSLPGGRYEQYF

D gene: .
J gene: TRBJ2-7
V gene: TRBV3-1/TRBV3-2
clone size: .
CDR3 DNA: TGTGCCAGCAGCCAAGGTCCTCCGGGGGGCGGGAGTGTTAACGAGCAGTACTTC
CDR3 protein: CASSQGPPGGGSVNEQYF

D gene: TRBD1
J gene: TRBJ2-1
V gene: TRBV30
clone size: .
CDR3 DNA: TGTGCCGGATACAGGGGTTCCTACAATGAGCAGTTCTTC
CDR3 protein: CAGYRGSYNEQFF

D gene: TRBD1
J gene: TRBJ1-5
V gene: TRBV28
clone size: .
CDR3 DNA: TGTGCCAGCAGTACGGGACAGATTAATCAGCCCCAGCATTTT
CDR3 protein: CASSTGQINQPQHF

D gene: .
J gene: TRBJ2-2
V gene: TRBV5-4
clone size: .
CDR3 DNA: TGTGCCAGCAGCTACGGGGGCGGGGAGCTGTTTTTT
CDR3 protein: CASSYGGGELFF

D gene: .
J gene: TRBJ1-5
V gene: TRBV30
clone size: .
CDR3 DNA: TGTGCCTGGCGCCGGGAGCCCGGGCAGCCCCAGCATTTT
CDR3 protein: CAWRREPGQPQHF

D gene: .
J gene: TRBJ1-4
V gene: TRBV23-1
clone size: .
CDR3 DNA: TGCGCCAGCAGGAAAGTAGACAGCAGCAAAGTTTCAACTAATGAAAAACTGTTTTTT
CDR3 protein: CASRKVDSSKVSTNEKLFF

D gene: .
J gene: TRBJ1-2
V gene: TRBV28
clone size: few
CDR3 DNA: TGTGCCAGCAGAAAGGGGGTTGGCTACACCTTC
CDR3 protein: CASRKGVGYTF

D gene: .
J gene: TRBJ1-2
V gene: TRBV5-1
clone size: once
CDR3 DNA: TGCGCCAGCAGCTCGGGACTTCGGACCTATGGCTACACCTTC
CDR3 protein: CASSSGLRTYGYTF

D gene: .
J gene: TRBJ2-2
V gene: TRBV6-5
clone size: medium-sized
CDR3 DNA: TGTGCCAGCAGTTACTCGTTTCAGGGTCACGGGGAGCTGTTTTTT
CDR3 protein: CASSYSFQGHGELFF

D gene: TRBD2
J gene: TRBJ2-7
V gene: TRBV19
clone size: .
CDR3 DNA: TGTGCCAGTACCCCGGGGGGTGCGGGTTCCTACGAGCAGTACTTC
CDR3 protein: CASTPGGAGSYEQYF

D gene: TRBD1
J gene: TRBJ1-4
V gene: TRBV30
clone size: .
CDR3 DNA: TGTGCCTGGAGTCGGGACAGAACTAATGAAAAACTGTTTTTT
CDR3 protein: CAWSRDRTNEKLFF

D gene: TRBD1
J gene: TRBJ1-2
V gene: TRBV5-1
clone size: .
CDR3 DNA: TGCGCCAGCAGTTCAGGGGGGACGGCTAACTATGGCTACACCTTC
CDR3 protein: CASSSGGTANYGYTF

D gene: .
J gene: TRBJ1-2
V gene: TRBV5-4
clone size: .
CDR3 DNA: TGTGCCAGCAGCTTCCAGGGTAAGGTGCCCTATGGCTACACCTTC
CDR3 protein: CASSFQGKVPYGYTF

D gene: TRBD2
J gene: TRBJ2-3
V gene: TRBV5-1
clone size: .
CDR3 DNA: TGCGCCAGCAGCTTCGATAGCGGGATAGGGGATACGCAGTATTTT
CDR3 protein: CASSFDSGIGDTQYF

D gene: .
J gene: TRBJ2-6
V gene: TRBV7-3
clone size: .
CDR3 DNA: TGTGCCAGCAGCAGAACAGGGACTGGGGCCAACGTCCTGACTTTC
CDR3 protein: CASSRTGTGANVLTF

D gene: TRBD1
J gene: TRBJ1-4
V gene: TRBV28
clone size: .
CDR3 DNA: TGTGCCAGCAGTTTCCCGGGACAGTTTAATGAAAAACTGTTTTTT
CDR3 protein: CASSFPGQFNEKLFF

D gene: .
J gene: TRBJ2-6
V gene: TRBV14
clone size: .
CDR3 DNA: TGTGCCAGCAGCCAAGTACCCACGCTTCTACAGCCTGGGGCCAACGTCCTGACTTTC
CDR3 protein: CASSQVPTLLQPGANVLTF

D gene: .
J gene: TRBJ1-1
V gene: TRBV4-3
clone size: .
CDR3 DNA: TGCGCCAGCAGCCAGGGACAAAGGAACACTGAAGCTTTCTTT
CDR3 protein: CASSQGQRNTEAFF

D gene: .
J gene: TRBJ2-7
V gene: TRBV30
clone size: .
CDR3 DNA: TGTGCCTGGAGTGTACCAGCGGCAGCCCGCTACGAGCAGTACTTC
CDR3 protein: CAWSVPAAARYEQYF

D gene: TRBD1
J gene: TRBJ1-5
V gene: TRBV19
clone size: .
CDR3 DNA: TGTGCCAGTAGTACCTCTCCGGGACAGGGCCTTGATCAGCCCCAGCATTTT
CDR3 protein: CASSTSPGQGLDQPQHF

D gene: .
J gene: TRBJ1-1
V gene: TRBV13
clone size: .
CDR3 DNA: TGTGCCAGCAGCTTAGGCCGGGGCAGGGGCACTGAAGCTTTCTTT
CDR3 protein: CASSLGRGRGTEAFF

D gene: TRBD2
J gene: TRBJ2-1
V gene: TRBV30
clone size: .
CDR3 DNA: TGTGCCTGGAGCACTAGCGGGAGTCGGAATGAGCAGTTCTTC
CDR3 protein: CAWSTSGSRNEQFF

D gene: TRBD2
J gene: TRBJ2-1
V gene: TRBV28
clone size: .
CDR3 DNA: TGTGCCAGCAGTGCAACTAGCGGGTCTAACAATGAGCAGTTCTTC
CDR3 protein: CASSATSGSNNEQFF

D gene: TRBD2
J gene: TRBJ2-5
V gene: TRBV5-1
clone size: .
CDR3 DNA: TGCGCCAGCAGCTTGACAGCGGGGGGGCCGAAAGAGACCCAGTACTTC
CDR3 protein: CASSLTAGGPKETQYF

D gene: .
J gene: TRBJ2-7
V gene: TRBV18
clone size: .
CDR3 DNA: TGTGCCAGCTCACCACATCCGACCGGGGTCGAGCAGTACTTC
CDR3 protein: CASSPHPTGVEQYF

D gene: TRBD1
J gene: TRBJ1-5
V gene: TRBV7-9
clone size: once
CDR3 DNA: TGTGCCAGCAGCCTAGGGACAGAGATAAATCAGCCCCAGCATTTT
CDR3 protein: CASSLGTEINQPQHF

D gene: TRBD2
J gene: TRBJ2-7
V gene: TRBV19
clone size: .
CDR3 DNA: TGTGCCAGTAGTGTACTAGCGGGAAGGGGTAGCGAGCAGTACTTC
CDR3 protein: CASSVLAGRGSEQYF

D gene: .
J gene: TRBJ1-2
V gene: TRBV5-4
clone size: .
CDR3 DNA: TGTGCCAGCAGCTCAGGAGCAGGGGCGCAGGGCTATGGCTACACCTTC
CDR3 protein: CASSSGAGAQGYGYTF

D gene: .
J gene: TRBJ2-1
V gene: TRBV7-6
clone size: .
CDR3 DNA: TGTGCCAGCAGCTATTCCAGGACCTACAATGAGCAGTTCTTC
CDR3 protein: CASSYSRTYNEQFF

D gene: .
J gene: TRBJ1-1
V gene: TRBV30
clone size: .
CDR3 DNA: TGTGCCTGGAGGGTCGGCAGGGACACTGAAGCTTTCTTT
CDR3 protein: CAWRVGRDTEAFF

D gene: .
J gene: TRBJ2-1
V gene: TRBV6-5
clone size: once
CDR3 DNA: TGTGCCAGCAGACCCCTTCATAGCTCCTACAATGAGCAGTTCTTC
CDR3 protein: CASRPLHSSYNEQFF

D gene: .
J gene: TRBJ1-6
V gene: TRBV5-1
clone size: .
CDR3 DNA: TGCGCCAGCAGCCTGAGACGACAGGCAGACTCCTATAATTCACCCCTCCACTTT
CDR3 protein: CASSLRRQADSYNSPLHF

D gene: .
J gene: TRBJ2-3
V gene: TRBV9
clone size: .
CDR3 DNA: TGTGCCAGCAGCGTAGAAGAGGGCAGGGGTACGCAGTATTTT
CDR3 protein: CASSVEEGRGTQYF

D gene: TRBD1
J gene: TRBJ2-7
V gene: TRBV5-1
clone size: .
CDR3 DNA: TGCGCCAGCAGCTTGGGTCGGGACAGGGTAACATTCGTGTACGAGCAGTACTTC
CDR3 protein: CASSLGRDRVTFVYEQYF